The entry below gives a single TCR beta chain sequence along with its context. In the source study's methods: It was from reference gene primer amplification that nucleated cell counts were estimated. This table comes from immunoSEQ multiplex PCR, and its TCRdb copy is limited to in-frame clones, with some not included. That table supplies the V and J calls and clone size; D and trimming were determined from the DNA. The repertoire holds 120,000 or so clones, with around 88% as singletons. Trimming removed 6 bases at V and 5 bases at J, with 17 bases between. This CDR3 comprises 15 residues. Germline CDR1 is SNHLY and CDR2 is FYNNEI. These data come from a study of blood T cell repertoires in COVID-19. Study at large: Collection of acute and convalescent COVID-19 samples took place in the United States, Italy and Spain. PBMCs, B-cell-depleted T cells, or T cells were the source of the cDNA or gDNA that made up the material.

Sequenced: peripheral blood. The rearrangement uses TRBV2 and TRBJ1-5; D might be TRBD1 (6 bases). The TCR was taken from a man at least 80 years old with active or convalescent COVID-19. CDR3 loop: CASSEDSHRDQPQHF. CDR3 sequence (DNA): TGTGCCAGCAGCGAGGACAGCCATCGGGATCAGCCCCAGCATTTT.